This T cell receptor (beta chain) was sequenced for a study of blood T cell repertoires in COVID-19 (TCRdb year 2020). As for the study more broadly: The collaborator samples originated in the United States, Italy and Spain and spanned the acute and convalescent phases of COVID-19. The prospective study material was composed of cDNA or gDNA derived from T cells, B-cell-depleted T cells, or PBMCs. Nearly every sample came with metadata listing a de-identified subject ID, COVID-19 status, age in years and sex. The repertoires were released in a freely available public database intended as a resource for research on the immune response to SARS-CoV-2. Subjects who had been exposed to COVID-19, were actively infected with it, or had recovered from it provided the deeply sampled blood TCRbeta repertoires that made up the dataset. HLA class I and class II types, where available, came from metadata supplied by the sample provider rather than from assay-based typing. The samples were drawn from the first 160 participants of the ongoing ImmuneRACE study and from 1,254 subjects provided by 6 global collaborators. Findings and caveats that apply to the study as a whole: Clinical and demographic metadata were provided uncurated, with the amount varying by source and participant.

In the prospective study, participants were about 18 to 90 years old, resided in about two dozen geographic areas of the United States, and were enrolled through a virtual design. In the prospective study, participants were assigned to cohorts based on the clinical history participants reported in a screening survey and a study questionnaire. Exposed participants had been in contact with someone with a PCR-confirmed or clinician-diagnosed COVID-19 case within 2 weeks of study entry. In the prospective study, whole blood, serum and a nasopharyngeal or oropharyngeal swab were collected from each participant by mobile phlebotomists. Participants in the prospective study had the option to provide additional blood draws and questionnaires over a roughly 2-month period. Prospective study blood samples were shipped either frozen or at room temperature before DNA extraction. On this clone itself: The specificity of this receptor is unknown. It has no much larger one-base neighbor in the sample; base qualities were not kept.

TCRbeta CDR3 regions were amplified from genomic DNA by means of the immunoSEQ Assay, a bias-controlled multiplex PCR. Regarding the original processing steps: The number of nucleated cells in each sample was estimated from the amplification of reference gene primers within the assay. Sequence reads were collapsed and filtered to measure the absolute abundance of every unique TCRbeta CDR3 rearrangement. For each sample, productive Simpson clonality was calculated as the square root of Simpson's diversity index over productive rearrangements. As stored in TCRdb, this immuneACCESS dataset retains in-frame rearrangements with V and J assigned. A fraction of the clones does not appear; measured against another copy, unresolved V genes explain less than half of the discrepancy, and the remainder lacks a known reason. That table is the source of V, J and clone size, and D and trimming were worked out from the DNA. Present in this sample are fewer than 250,000 clones, 90% of which were seen just once. The ten largest clones take up around 0.85% of the sample.

The CDR3 contains 13 residues, cysteine and phenylalanine counted. The sequence is cut down to CDR3 DNA, 39 bases in frame from base 1. CDR1 MNHEY and CDR2 SVGAGI are derived from the germline V gene. V and J are truncated by 0 bases and 5 bases respectively, leaving an intervening sequence of 7 bases. The sample comprised PBMCs or T cells enriched from blood (not recorded which). The receptor was derived from a man in his fifties or sixties who had been exposed to COVID-19. The sequence joins TRBV6-5 to TRBJ1-1; too little of a D gene remains to name it. The base sequence is TGTGCCAGCAGTTACTCCGGGTGGACTGAAGCTTTCTTT. Protein translation: CASSYSGWTEAFF.